This T cell receptor beta chain is from a study of T cells in localized non-small cell lung cancer. Whole-study findings and limits: Longer overall survival was associated with a higher density of T cells in the blood. Uninvolved neighboring lung showed the greatest T cell clonality, exceeding tumor. Heterogeneity is still possible, as just one tumor region was sequenced. Of the top 100 tumor clones, median roughly 60 were in adjacent lung, 25 to 35 among its top 100.

To note about this clone: Its antigen is still unknown.

Produced via immunoSEQ multiplex PCR; TCRdb's table is partial and in-frame only. The sample contains about 24,000 clones, about 86% of which appear only once. The CDR3 length is 15 residues. Trimming at V came to 2 bases and at J to 4 bases, leaving 6 bases not matched to a gene. Germline-derived CDR1 and CDR2 are SGHNT and YYREEE (reference sequence). The clonotype comes from a man aged 35 to 69 with stage II lung adenocarcinoma. The chain employs TRBV5-4 and TRBJ1-2; TRBD1 aligns across 9 bases. The specimen was PBMCs, collected before any cancer treatment. The CDR3 DNA sequence: TGTGCCAGCAGCTTTAGGGACAGGGACCGCTATGGCTACACCTTC. This encodes CASSFRDRDRYGYTF.